The sequence of this T cell receptor (beta chain) was determined in a study of blood T cell repertoires in COVID-19. About the research overall: The United States, Italy and Spain provided the acute and convalescent COVID-19 samples. Sources were T cells, B-cell-depleted T cells, or PBMCs; the material itself was cDNA or gDNA.

Produced via immunoSEQ multiplex PCR; TCRdb's table is partial and in-frame only. Of under 350,000 clones detected, under 90% appear once; the ten largest clones hold 2% to 2.5%. Germline CDR1 MNHEY, CDR2 SMNVEV (reference sequence). The CDR3 has 15 amino acids. V lost 7 bases, J lost 2 bases, and 16 bases lay in between. The clonotype comes from a man in his fifties or sixties with acute or convalescent COVID-19. Sequencing was performed on peripheral blood. The chain recombines TRBV27 with TRBJ2-3; D may be TRBD2 (6 bases). CDR3 residues: CASNPGDSYTDTQYF. DNA of the CDR3: TGTGCCAGCAATCCGGGGGACTCCTACACAGATACGCAGTATTTT.